The clone carrying this T cell receptor beta chain was seen more than once but under ten times. Germline assignment: CDR1 MDHEN and CDR2 SYDVKM. Trimming stripped 6 bases from V and 6 bases from J, with 11 bases between. The CDR3 has 13 residues. The data are from a study of OX40 agonist ivuxolimab in advanced cancers. Study-level information: Treatment of patients was with ivuxolimab, an agonistic anti-OX40 (CD134) antibody.

Individuals having autoimmune disease history or systemic immunosuppression were not enrolled. Using immunoSEQ multiplex PCR, the repertoire was profiled, and TCRdb retains in-frame clones only, with some absent. The table lists 34,000 or so clones, roughly 79% of them singletons. This receptor was identified in an adult with an advanced solid tumor such as melanoma, head and neck, liver or kidney cancer. This chain links TRBV28 with TRBJ1-4, with a tentative D call TRBD1 (5 bases). Here the sequenced sample was CD4+ or CD8+ T cells sorted from blood, taken in a trial of the OX40 agonist ivuxolimab. The CDR3: CASRWGVDEKLFF. The CDR3 DNA follows: TGTGCCAGCAGATGGGGGGTAGATGAAAAACTGTTTTTT.